The T cell receptor (beta chain) under discussion was sequenced for a study of T cell repertoires in cytomegalovirus infection. Study information: CMV infection plus the matching HLA type was flagged by public TCR beta signatures. Study results and limitations: CMV-specific TCR beta clonotypes restricted by HLA-C were the ones dominating the ex vivo response. Cumulative frequency of public TCR beta families picked out carriers of CMV plus the relevant HLA.

Per the germline V gene, CDR1 is SNHLY and CDR2 is FYNNEI. The CDR3 runs to 16 residues. V gave up 6 bases and J gave up 1 base, with 18 bases separating them. Each CDR3 protein gets one entry after TCRdb re-called the reads with MiXCR. The table records fewer than 250,000 distinct CDR3 sequences, about 12% of them present only once. Only a few counts were recorded for this clonotype. Its cognate antigen is unknown. J is TRBJ1-2 and V is TRBV2, with a possible D match to TRBD1 (5 bases). Sequencing used PBMCs. The clonotype comes from a human donor in good health (CMV status not recorded). Some clones in this sample may be carry-over from other donors' samples. CDR3 DNA sequence: TGTGCCAGCAGGGGGACGGCGGAAACACTTAACTATGGCTACACCTTC. Translation: CASRGTAETLNYGYTF.